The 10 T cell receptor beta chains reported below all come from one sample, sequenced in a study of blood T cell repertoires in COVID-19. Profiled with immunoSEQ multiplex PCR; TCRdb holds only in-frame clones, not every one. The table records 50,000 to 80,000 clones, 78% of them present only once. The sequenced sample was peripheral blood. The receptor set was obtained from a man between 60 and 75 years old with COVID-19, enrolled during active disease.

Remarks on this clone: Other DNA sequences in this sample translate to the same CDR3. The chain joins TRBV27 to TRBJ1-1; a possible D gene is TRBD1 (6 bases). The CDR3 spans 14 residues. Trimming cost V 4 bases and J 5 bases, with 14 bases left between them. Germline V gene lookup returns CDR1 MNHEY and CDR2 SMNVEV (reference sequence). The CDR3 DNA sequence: TGTGCCAGCAGTTCCTACAGGGTAGGAACTGAAGCTTTCTTT. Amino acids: CASSSYRVGTEAFF.

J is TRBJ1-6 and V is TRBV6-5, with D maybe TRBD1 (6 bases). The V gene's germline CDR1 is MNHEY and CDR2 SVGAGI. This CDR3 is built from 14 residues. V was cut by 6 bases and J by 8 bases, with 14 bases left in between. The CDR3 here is CASRLQQGDSPLHF. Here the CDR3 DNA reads TGTGCCAGCAGATTACAACAGGGAGATTCACCCCTCCACTTT.

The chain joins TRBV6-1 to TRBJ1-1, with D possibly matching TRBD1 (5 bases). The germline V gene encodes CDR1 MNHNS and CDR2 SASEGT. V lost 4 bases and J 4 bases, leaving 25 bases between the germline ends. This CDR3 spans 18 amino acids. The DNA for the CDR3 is TGTGCCAGCAGTGGAATCAAGGGGCTTGAGTGGATTGGCACTGAAGCTTTCTTT. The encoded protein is CASSGIKGLEWIGTEAFF.

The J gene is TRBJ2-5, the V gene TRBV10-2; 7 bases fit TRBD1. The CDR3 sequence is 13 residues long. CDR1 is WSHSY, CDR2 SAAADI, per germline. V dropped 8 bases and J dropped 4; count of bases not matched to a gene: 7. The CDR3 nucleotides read TGCGCCAGCCATTACGGACAGGTAGAGACCCAGTACTTC. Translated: CASHYGQVETQYF.

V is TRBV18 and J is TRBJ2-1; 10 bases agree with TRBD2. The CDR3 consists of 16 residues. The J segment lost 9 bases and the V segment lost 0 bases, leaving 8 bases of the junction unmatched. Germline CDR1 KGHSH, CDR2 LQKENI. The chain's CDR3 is CASSPPASGGAGEQFF. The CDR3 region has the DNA TGTGCCAGCTCACCACCAGCGAGCGGGGGGGCGGGTGAGCAGTTCTTC.

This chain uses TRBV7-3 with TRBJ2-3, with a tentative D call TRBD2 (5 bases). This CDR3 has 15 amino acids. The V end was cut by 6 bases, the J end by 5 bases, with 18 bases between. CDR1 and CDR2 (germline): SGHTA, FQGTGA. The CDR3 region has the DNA TGTGCCAGCAGAGAGTCCGGCGGGCGAGTAGATACGCAGTATTTT. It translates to CASRESGGRVDTQYF. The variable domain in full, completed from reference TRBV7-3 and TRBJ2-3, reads GAGVSQTPSNKVTEKGKYVELRCDPISGHTALYWYRQSLGQGPEFLIYFQGTGAADDSGLPNDRFFAVRPEGSVSTLKIQRTERGDSAVYLCASRESGGRVDTQYFGPGTRLTVL.

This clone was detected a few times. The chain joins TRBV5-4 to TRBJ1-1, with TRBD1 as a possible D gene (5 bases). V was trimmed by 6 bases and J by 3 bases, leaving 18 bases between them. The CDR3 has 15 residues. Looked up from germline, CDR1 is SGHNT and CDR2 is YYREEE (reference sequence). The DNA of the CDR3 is TGTGCCAGCACCCTTGTTCAGGGAGGTTACACTGAAGCTTTCTTT. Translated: CASTLVQGGYTEAFF.

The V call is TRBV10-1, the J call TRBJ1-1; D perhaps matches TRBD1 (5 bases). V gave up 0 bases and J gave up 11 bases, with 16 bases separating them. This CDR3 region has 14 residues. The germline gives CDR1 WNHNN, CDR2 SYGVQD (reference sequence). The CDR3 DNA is TGCGCCAGCAGTGAGTCGAAAAATCCAGGGCTGGCTTTCTTT. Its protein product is CASSESKNPGLAFF.

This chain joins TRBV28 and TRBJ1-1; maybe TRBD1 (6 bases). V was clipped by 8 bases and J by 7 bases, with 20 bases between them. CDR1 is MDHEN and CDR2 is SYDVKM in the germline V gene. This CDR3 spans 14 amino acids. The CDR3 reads CASHKRGALGEAFF. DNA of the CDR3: TGTGCCAGCCACAAACGGGGGGCGCTTGGTGAAGCTTTCTTT.

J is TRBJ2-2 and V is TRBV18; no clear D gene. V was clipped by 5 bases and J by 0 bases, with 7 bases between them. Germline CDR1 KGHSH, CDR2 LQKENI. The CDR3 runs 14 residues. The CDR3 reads CASSSGANTGELFF. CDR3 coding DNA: TGTGCCAGCTCATCCGGTGCGAACACCGGGGAGCTGTTTTTT.